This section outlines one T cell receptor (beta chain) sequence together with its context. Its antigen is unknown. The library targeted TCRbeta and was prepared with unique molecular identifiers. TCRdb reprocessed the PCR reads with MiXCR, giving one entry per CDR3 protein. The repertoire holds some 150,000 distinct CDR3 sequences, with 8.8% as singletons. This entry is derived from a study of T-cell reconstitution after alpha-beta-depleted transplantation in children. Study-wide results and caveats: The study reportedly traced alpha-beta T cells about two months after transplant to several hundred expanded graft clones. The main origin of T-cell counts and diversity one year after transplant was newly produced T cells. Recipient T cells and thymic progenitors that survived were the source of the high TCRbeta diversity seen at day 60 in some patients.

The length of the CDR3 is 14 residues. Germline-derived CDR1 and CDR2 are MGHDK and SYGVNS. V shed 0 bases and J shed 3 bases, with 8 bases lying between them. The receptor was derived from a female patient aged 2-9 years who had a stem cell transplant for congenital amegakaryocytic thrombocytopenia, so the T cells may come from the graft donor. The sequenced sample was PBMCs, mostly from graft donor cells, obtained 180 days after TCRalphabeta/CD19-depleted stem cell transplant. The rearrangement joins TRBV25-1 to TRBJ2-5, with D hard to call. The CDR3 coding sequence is TGTGCCAGCAGTGAATATGCCGGAAAAGAGACCCAGTACTTC. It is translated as CASSEYAGKETQYF.